A selection of T cell receptor beta chains follows, all from one sample in a study of blood T cell repertoires in COVID-19. TCRdb keeps only in-frame clones here, not all; method: immunoSEQ multiplex PCR. This sample has some 190,000 clones, with about 88% found just once. What was sequenced was peripheral blood. The receptors were gathered from a woman in her forties who had recovered from COVID-19. The CDR3 runs from the conserved cysteine through the conserved F or W. The D gene is left open where the match is weak. Size is omitted from some rows. Given values are once, few, many or a class for expanded clones.

J	D	size	V	CDR3	DNA
TRBJ2-1	.	.	TRBV2	CASSEQRRSLYNEQFF	TGTGCCAGCAGTGAACAGCGGAGGTCCCTCTACAATGAGCAGTTCTTC
TRBJ1-2	.	.	TRBV12-3/TRBV12-4	CASSLSGRGGYTF	TGTGCCAGCAGTTTATCTGGCAGAGGAGGCTACACCTTC
TRBJ2-1	TRBD2	.	TRBV3-1/TRBV3-2	CASSLSGLAGNEQFF	TGTGCCAGCAGTCTCTCCGGACTAGCGGGGAATGAGCAGTTCTTC
TRBJ2-1	TRBD2	once	TRBV30	CAWSTGGNEQFF	TGTGCCTGGAGTACGGGGGGGAATGAGCAGTTCTTC
TRBJ1-2	TRBD1	.	TRBV5-6	CASRSTGGLGYTF	TGTGCCAGCCGATCCACAGGGGGCTTGGGCTACACCTTC
TRBJ1-6	.	.	TRBV7-9	CASSPGRGTSPLHF	TGTGCCAGCAGCCCCGGCCGGGGGACCTCACCCCTCCACTTT
TRBJ2-5	.	.	TRBV19	CASSRTGMVETQYF	TGTGCCAGTAGTCGAACAGGGATGGTAGAGACCCAGTACTTC
TRBJ2-2	TRBD2	.	TRBV30	CAWSSGRARGTGELFF	TGTGCCTGGAGCAGCGGGAGGGCGCGAGGCACCGGGGAGCTGTTTTTT
TRBJ2-7	.	.	TRBV5-6	CASSLTYEQYF	TGTGCCAGCAGCCTAACCTACGAGCAGTACTTC
TRBJ2-7	TRBD2	.	TRBV20-1	CSASRLAGVRSYEQYF	TGCAGTGCTAGTAGGCTAGCGGGAGTACGGTCCTACGAGCAGTACTTC
TRBJ2-1	TRBD2	few	TRBV28	CASTPYGLAGDGEQFF	TGTGCCAGCACCCCCTACGGACTAGCGGGAGATGGTGAGCAGTTCTTC
TRBJ1-2	TRBD1	.	TRBV29-1	CSVGQDLSRGYTF	TGCAGCGTAGGACAGGACCTCTCTCGCGGCTACACCTTC
TRBJ1-1	.	.	TRBV19	CASSTASKGVAEAFF	TGTGCCAGTAGTACGGCCTCCAAAGGGGTCGCTGAAGCTTTCTTT
TRBJ1-2	TRBD1	.	TRBV6-5	CAIRTGKEYGYTF	TGTGCCATCCGGACAGGGAAAGAGTATGGCTACACCTTC
TRBJ1-2	TRBD1	.	TRBV24-1	CATSKTGQGAYGYTF	TGTGCCACCAGTAAGACAGGACAGGGGGCTTATGGCTACACCTTC
TRBJ2-7	TRBD2	once	TRBV4-3	CASSQSIGTSYEQYF	TGCGCCAGCAGCCAGTCCATTGGGACTAGCTACGAGCAGTACTTC
TRBJ2-2	.	.	TRBV27	CASSPGRDSGELFF	TGTGCCAGCAGTCCGGGTCGAGACTCCGGGGAGCTGTTTTTT
TRBJ2-2	.	.	TRBV6-5	CASSFGGGTGELFF	TGTGCCAGCAGTTTTGGGGGAGGCACCGGGGAGCTGTTTTTT
TRBJ1-1	.	.	TRBV12-3/TRBV12-4	CASSILTGLEAFF	TGTGCCAGCAGTATCCTGACAGGACTTGAAGCTTTCTTT
TRBJ1-1	.	.	TRBV19	CASKEGNTEAFF	TGTGCCAGTAAGGAGGGGAACACTGAAGCTTTCTTT
TRBJ2-6	.	.	TRBV6-5	CASIAQSGANVLTF	TGTGCCAGCATTGCACAGTCTGGGGCCAACGTCCTGACTTTC
TRBJ1-2	.	.	TRBV5-1	CASSLERGRYGYTF	TGCGCCAGCAGCTTAGAGCGGGGGAGGTATGGCTACACCTTC
TRBJ2-5	TRBD2	.	TRBV18	CASSPPLSGGPVETQYF	TGTGCCAGCTCACCACCCTTGTCGGGAGGGCCGGTAGAGACCCAGTACTTC
TRBJ2-7	TRBD2	few	TRBV19	CASGFGLAGPRRYEQYF	TGTGCCAGCGGATTCGGACTAGCGGGGCCCCGCCGCTACGAGCAGTACTTC
TRBJ1-6	.	.	TRBV19	CASSKATGNSPLHF	TGTGCCAGTAGTAAGGCCACAGGGAATTCACCCCTCCACTTT
TRBJ2-2	TRBD2	.	TRBV19	CASGTLAGGGELFF	TGTGCCAGTGGAACTCTAGCGGGAGGCGGGGAGCTGTTTTTT
TRBJ2-2	TRBD2	.	TRBV7-7	CASSPNSGRSTGELFF	TGTGCCAGCAGCCCGAATAGCGGGAGAAGCACCGGGGAGCTGTTTTTT
TRBJ2-3	TRBD2	.	TRBV6-2/TRBV6-3	CASSYGAGVTDTQYF	TGTGCCAGCAGTTACGGGGCGGGAGTCACAGATACGCAGTATTTT
TRBJ2-1	.	.	TRBV10-3	CAINGDSNEQFF	TGTGCCATCAACGGGGACTCAAATGAGCAGTTCTTC
TRBJ2-5	TRBD1	.	TRBV18	CASSPQGAFSQETQYF	TGTGCCAGCTCACCACAGGGGGCGTTTTCGCAAGAGACCCAGTACTTC
TRBJ1-1	.	.	TRBV6-5	CASRAEPNTEAFF	TGTGCCAGCAGGGCAGAACCGAACACTGAAGCTTTCTTT
TRBJ2-4	TRBD2	once	TRBV15	CATGTSGTGNIQYF	TGTGCCACCGGGACTAGCGGGACCGGAAACATTCAGTACTTC
TRBJ1-1	.	.	TRBV4-2	CASSPTSTGYTEAFF	TGTGCCAGCAGCCCCACATCCACAGGGTATACTGAAGCTTTCTTT